This TCR beta chain stems from a study of T-cell reconstitution after alpha-beta-depleted transplantation in children. This clonotype was seen repeatedly, ten times or more. The target antigen is unknown. Whole-study findings and limits: High day-60 TCRbeta diversity in some patients came from surviving recipient T cells and thymic progenitors. Counts and diversity of T cells one year after transplant came mostly from newly produced T cells. By about two months after transplant, alpha-beta T cells reportedly arose from several hundred graft clones that had expanded.

TCRbeta library preparation incorporated unique molecular identifiers. TCRdb recomputed calls from the PCR reads with MiXCR, one row per CDR3 protein. The sample holds roughly 15,000 distinct CDR3 sequences, approximately 5.3% seen once. The CDR3 runs to 14 residues. Per germline, CDR1 MGHRA and CDR2 YSYEKL. V was cut by 1 base and J by 2 bases, with 6 bases left in between. The material was PBMCs, obtained before TCRalphabeta/CD19-depleted stem cell transplant. The TCR originated in a boy younger than 18 with acute lymphoblastic leukemia, due to receive a stem cell transplant. The chain uses TRBV4-1 and TRBJ1-5; D unclear. The CDR3 region is CASSQGPGNQPQHF. CDR3 DNA sequence: TGCGCCAGCAGCCAAGGGCCAGGCAATCAGCCCCAGCATTTT.